These T cell receptor beta chains were read from a single sample in a study of cytomegalovirus exposure and HLA in healthy donors. Produced via immunoSEQ multiplex PCR; TCRdb's table is partial and in-frame only. The data hold 95,000 to 150,000 clones, with about 80% observed a single time. Sequencing was carried out using PBMCs. These receptor sequences come from a woman in her fifties or sixties in good health and CMV-seropositive. The CDR3 runs from the conserved cysteine through the conserved F or W. The D gene is left open where the match is weak. Expanded clones get a size class; other rows say once, few or many, or leave the size out.

size	V	J	length	D	DNA	CDR3
-	TRBV7-6	TRBJ2-5	16	TRBD1	TGTGCCAGCAGCCTAACGGGACAGGGGGCAGAGGAGACCCAGTACTTC	CASSLTGQGAEETQYF
-	TRBV27	TRBJ2-2	14	TRBD1	TGTGCCAGCAGTTATACAGGGGGCCCCGGGGAGCTGTTTTTT	CASSYTGGPGELFF
-	TRBV7-9	TRBJ2-7	15	TRBD1	TGTGCCAGCAGTCCAGGACAGGGGGGGACCTACGAGCAGTACTTC	CASSPGQGGTYEQYF
-	TRBV10-3	TRBJ2-2	15	-	TGTGCCATCAGTGAGAGGGGTCCTAACACCGGGGAGCTGTTTTTT	CAISERGPNTGELFF
-	TRBV6-6	TRBJ2-7	14	-	TGTGCCAGCAGTTACTCGACCGAGGGGGACGAGCAGTACTTC	CASSYSTEGDEQYF
-	TRBV7-9	TRBJ1-2	13	-	TGTGCCAGCAGTCAAGGGAGTTTCTATGGCTACACCTTC	CASSQGSFYGYTF
few	TRBV7-9	TRBJ2-3	15	-	TGTGCCAGCAGCCCTAAGGGGGGGTCGGGAGATACGCAGTATTTT	CASSPKGGSGDTQYF
-	TRBV2	TRBJ2-5	15	TRBD2	TGTGCCAGCGGGAGGACTAGCGGGAAACAAGAGACCCAGTACTTC	CASGRTSGKQETQYF
-	TRBV2	TRBJ1-5	16	-	TGTGCCAGCAGCCTGAGCAGGGATTATAGCAATCAGCCCCAGCATTTT	CASSLSRDYSNQPQHF
-	TRBV6-5	TRBJ2-1	15	-	TGTGCCAGCAGTTACCAGTCTAGCGCTAACAATGAGCAGTTCTTC	CASSYQSSANNEQFF
-	TRBV5-6	TRBJ2-7	14	-	TGTGCCAGCAGCTTGGTTCAGGGGCGTTACGAGCAGTACTTC	CASSLVQGRYEQYF
-	TRBV30	TRBJ2-4	13	-	TGTGCCTGGAGCTTTAGCGGCAAAAACATTCAGTACTTC	CAWSFSGKNIQYF
-	TRBV28	TRBJ2-3	13	-	TGTGCCAGCACCTTCCCGGAGGGAGCTACGCAGTATTTT	CASTFPEGATQYF
few	TRBV5-1	TRBJ2-1	17	TRBD2	TGCGCCAGCAGCTTACCGACTAGCGGGGGGGTGAGAAATGAGCAGTTCTTC	CASSLPTSGGVRNEQFF
-	TRBV7-9	TRBJ2-3	15	TRBD2	TGTGCCAGCAGCTTAGAAGCGGGAGGTCCAGATACGCAGTATTTT	CASSLEAGGPDTQYF
-	TRBV29-1	TRBJ1-2	14	TRBD1	TGCAGCGTTCCCGGACCGGGACAGTCGAATGGCTACACCTTC	CSVPGPGQSNGYTF
few	TRBV27	TRBJ2-1	14	-	TGTGCCAGCAGTTTAAGCGGCCCCTACAATGAGCAGTTCTTC	CASSLSGPYNEQFF
-	TRBV13	TRBJ1-1	12	-	TGTGCCAGCAGCTTACAGGGAACTGAAGCTTTCTTT	CASSLQGTEAFF
few	TRBV6-1	TRBJ1-2	14	TRBD1	TGTGCCAGCAGTATGCGACAGGGCCTCTATGGCTACACCTTC	CASSMRQGLYGYTF
-	TRBV5-6	TRBJ2-3	16	-	TGTGCCAGCAGCTTGGATTTTCCCGGAGGGGTCGATACGCAGTATTTT	CASSLDFPGGVDTQYF
few	TRBV4-3	TRBJ2-3	12	-	TGCGCCAGCAGCCAAGATCGAGATACGCAGTATTTT	CASSQDRDTQYF
-	TRBV5-1	TRBJ2-7	14	TRBD2	TGCGCCAGCGGAACGGGGGGGCCCGCCTACGAGCAGTACTTC	CASGTGGPAYEQYF
-	TRBV7-9	TRBJ1-2	17	TRBD1	TGTTCCAGCAGCTTATTACAGGGGCACCATCTTAACTATGGCTACACCTTC	CSSSLLQGHHLNYGYTF
-	TRBV10-3	TRBJ1-2	14	TRBD1	TGTGCCATCAATAGGGACAGGAACAACTATGGCTACACCTTC	CAINRDRNNYGYTF
-	TRBV2	TRBJ2-2	15	TRBD1	TGTGCCAGCAGTGAATTGACAGGGGGGACCGGGGAGCTGTTTTTT	CASSELTGGTGELFF
-	TRBV5-1	TRBJ2-7	15	TRBD1	TGCGCCAGCAGCTCGACAGGGGGCATCACCTACGAGCAGTACTTC	CASSSTGGITYEQYF
-	TRBV6-5	TRBJ2-5	14	-	TGTGCCAGCAGTGTCCAAAGGGGCCAAGAGACCCAGTACTTC	CASSVQRGQETQYF
-	TRBV19	TRBJ1-4	15	TRBD1	TGTGCCAGTACCTCCAGGACAGGGGCCAATGAAAAACTGTTTTTT	CASTSRTGANEKLFF
-	TRBV2	TRBJ1-6	12	-	TGTGCCAGCAGTGTGGGAGATTCACCCCTCCACTTT	CASSVGDSPLHF
-	TRBV4-1	TRBJ1-2	16	-	TGCGCCAGCAGCCAAGTGGCAGGGTGGGAAAGATATGGCTACACCTTC	CASSQVAGWERYGYTF
-	TRBV9	TRBJ2-7	15	TRBD1	TGTGCCAGCAGCGTAGGACAGGGGGTGGCCTACGAGCAGTACTTC	CASSVGQGVAYEQYF
-	TRBV12-5	TRBJ2-1	14	-	TGTGCTAGTGGTCCGCAGAGAGGGTTCAATGAGCAGTTCTTC	CASGPQRGFNEQFF
-	TRBV6-5	TRBJ1-3	14	TRBD1	TGTGCCAGCAGCTACAGGGGGACTGGAAACACCATATATTTT	CASSYRGTGNTIYF
-	TRBV4-1	TRBJ1-5	12	-	TGCGCCAGCAGCCATGTAAATCAGCCCCAGCATTTT	CASSHVNQPQHF
-	TRBV18	TRBJ2-5	14	-	TGTGCCAGCTCACCTAGGAGACCGCGAGAGACCCAGTACTTC	CASSPRRPRETQYF
-	TRBV4-3	TRBJ2-1	16	-	TGCGCCAGCAGCCAAGAGAGGCAAGCTTTCGTCCATGAGCAGTTCTTC	CASSQERQAFVHEQFF
-	TRBV19	TRBJ1-1	13	-	TGTGCCAGTAGTAACGGAGTGAACACTGAAGCTTTCTTT	CASSNGVNTEAFF
-	TRBV27	TRBJ1-1	14	TRBD1	TGTGCCAGCAGTTTCCTTACGACAGGGGGTGAAGCTTTCTTT	CASSFLTTGGEAFF
once	TRBV7-2	TRBJ2-1	12	-	TGTGCCAGCAGCAATCCGTACAATGAGCAGTTCTTC	CASSNPYNEQFF
-	TRBV4-3	TRBJ2-5	19	TRBD2	TGCGCCAGCAGCCAAGATATGGCTAGCGGGGGGGCGTCGGGAGAGACCCAGTACTTC	CASSQDMASGGASGETQYF
-	TRBV9	TRBJ2-7	13	TRBD2	TGTGCCAGCAGCCCGGGAGGGGTCAGAGTGCAGTACTTC	CASSPGGVRVQYF
-	TRBV5-1	TRBJ1-2	14	TRBD1	TGCGCCAGCAGCTTGGGGCCAGGGGGTTATGGCTACACCTTC	CASSLGPGGYGYTF
-	TRBV7-2	TRBJ2-3	19	TRBD2	TGTGCCAGCAGCTTCCTAATAGCGGGGGGGACCCTTCGCACAGATACGCAGTATTTT	CASSFLIAGGTLRTDTQYF
-	TRBV4-2	TRBJ2-3	16	TRBD2	TGTGCCAGCAGCCAAGAACCTAGCGGAGACCCGGATACGCAGTATTTT	CASSQEPSGDPDTQYF
-	TRBV5-4	TRBJ2-7	16	TRBD1	TGTGCCAGCAGCTTGTCTCTGACAGGGATTTCCTACGAGCAGTACTTC	CASSLSLTGISYEQYF